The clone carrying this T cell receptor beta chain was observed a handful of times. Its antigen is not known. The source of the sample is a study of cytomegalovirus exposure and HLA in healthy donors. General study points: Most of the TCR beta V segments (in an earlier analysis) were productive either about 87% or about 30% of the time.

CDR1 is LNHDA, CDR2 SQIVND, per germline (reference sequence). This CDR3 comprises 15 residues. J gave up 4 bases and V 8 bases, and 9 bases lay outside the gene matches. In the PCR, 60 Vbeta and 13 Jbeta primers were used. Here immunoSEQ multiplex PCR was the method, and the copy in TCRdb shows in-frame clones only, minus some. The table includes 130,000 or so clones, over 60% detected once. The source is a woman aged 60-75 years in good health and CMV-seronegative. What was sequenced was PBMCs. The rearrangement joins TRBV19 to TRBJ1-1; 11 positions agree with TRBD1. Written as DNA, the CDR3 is TGTGCCAGTCTAGAGAGGACAGGGGGCGGCACTGAAGCTTTCTTT. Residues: CASLERTGGGTEAFF.